The present TCR beta chain was sequenced within a study of lymphopenia after photon versus proton radiotherapy. Findings of the study overall: Proton therapy kept repertoires fairly stable, unlike photons, which gained effector/memory cells.

Measured with immunoSEQ multiplex PCR; TCRdb has only the in-frame clones, and not every one. The sample lists 150,000 to 200,000 clones, around 85% occurring once. The CDR3 runs to 14 residues. Germline assignment: CDR1 MNHEY and CDR2 SVGAGI. The V end was cut by 0 bases, the J end by 11 bases, with 14 bases between. As to this clone: Its antigen is as yet unknown.

J is TRBJ1-5 and V is TRBV6-5; D is unresolved. The source material was peripheral blood, sampled from a patient treated with photon-based radiotherapy. This sequence originates from a man aged 45-65 years with gastric cancer. The CDR3 DNA reads TGTGCCAGCAGTTACTCGGGCAACCGGGGTACCCAGCATTTT. Protein sequence: CASSYSGNRGTQHF.